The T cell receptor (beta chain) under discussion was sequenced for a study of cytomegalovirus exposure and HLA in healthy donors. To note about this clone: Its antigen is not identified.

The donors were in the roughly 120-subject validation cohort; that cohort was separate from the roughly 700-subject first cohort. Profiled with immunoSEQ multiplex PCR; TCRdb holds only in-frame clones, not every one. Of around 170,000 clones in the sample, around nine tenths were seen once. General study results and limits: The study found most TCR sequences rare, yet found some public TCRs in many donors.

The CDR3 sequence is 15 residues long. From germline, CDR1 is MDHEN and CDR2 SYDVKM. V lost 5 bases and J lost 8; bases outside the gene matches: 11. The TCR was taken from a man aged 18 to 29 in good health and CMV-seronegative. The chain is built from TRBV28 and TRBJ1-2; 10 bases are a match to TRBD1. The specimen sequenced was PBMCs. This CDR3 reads CASSPISGTGVGYTF. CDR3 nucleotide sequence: TGTGCCAGCAGTCCCATCAGCGGGACAGGGGTCGGCTACACCTTC.